Listed here are 29 T cell receptor beta chains from one sample, sequenced in a study of radiotherapy plus CTLA-4 blockade in lung cancer. This table comes from immunoSEQ multiplex PCR, and its TCRdb copy is limited to in-frame clones, with some not included. The data contain approximately 80,000 clones, approximately 80% of them singletons. This sample comprised peripheral blood, obtained from a patient treated with radiotherapy plus ipilimumab. The receptors stem from a human donor with non-small cell lung cancer who had stable disease on radiotherapy plus ipilimumab.

This clone has a single count. The V gene is TRBV25-1, the J gene TRBJ2-1, with unresolved D. Trimming left V 5 bases short and J 4 bases short, with 12 bases between. The CDR3 contains 14 residues. CDR1 MGHDK and CDR2 SYGVNS come from the germline V gene. CDR3 amino acids: CASSKTGPYNEQFF. Written as DNA, the CDR3 is TGTGCCAGCAGTAAAACGGGCCCTTACAATGAGCAGTTCTTC.

The chain recombines TRBV5-1 with TRBJ2-7; D tentatively fits TRBD1 or TRBD2 (5 bases each). Germline V gene lookup returns CDR1 SGHRS and CDR2 YFSETQ. Deletions cut 0 bases from V and 6 bases from J, with 16 bases between. The CDR3 has 15 residues. CDR3: CASSLAGTESAEQYF. DNA for the CDR3: TGCGCCAGCAGCTTGGCAGGGACCGAGAGCGCCGAGCAGTACTTC.

The table lists this clone with a count of one. The chain couples TRBV2 to TRBJ1-1; D call uncertain. CDR3 length equals 14 residues. From germline, CDR1 is SNHLY and CDR2 FYNNEI. V dropped 5 bases and J dropped 3 bases, with 13 bases sitting between them. The CDR3 DNA reads as TGTGCCAGCAGTTCTCCGAGACGGGACACTGAAGCTTTCTTT. Translation: CASSSPRRDTEAFF.

This clone was detected only a few times. The genes are TRBV19 and TRBJ1-6; possible D gene TRBD1, 5 bases. V dropped 4 bases and J dropped 2 bases, with 9 bases sitting between them. There are 15 residues in the CDR3. Per germline, CDR1 LNHDA and CDR2 SQIVND (reference sequence). CDR3 residues: CASSTDRAYNSPLHF. In DNA form, the CDR3 reads TGTGCCAGTAGTACAGACAGAGCCTATAATTCACCCCTCCACTTT.

The genes are TRBV28 and TRBJ2-4, with D possibly TRBD2 on 5 matching bases. From germline, CDR1 is MDHEN and CDR2 SYDVKM. The CDR3 has 14 residues. V lost 5 bases and J 5 bases, leaving 13 bases between the germline ends. The CDR3 DNA is TGTGCCAGCAGTCGCGGAGGTGGCGAAAACATTCAGTACTTC. Translating gives CASSRGGGENIQYF.

This chain connects TRBV2 to TRBJ2-5; 9 nucleotides agree with TRBD2. The closer fit of TRBJ2-7 to the DNA end suggests the J call may be wrong. Germline values: CDR1 SNHLY, CDR2 FYNNEI. The CDR3 contains 15 residues. This chain's CDR3 is CASSRLAGLTYEQYF. CDR3 in DNA: TGTGCCAGCAGTCGGCTAGCGGGGCTTACCTACGAGCAGTACTTC.

This clone was recorded a few times. The V and J genes are TRBV19 and TRBJ1-1; tentatively, D is TRBD1 (5 bases). CDR3 length: 10 amino acids. V dropped 8 bases and J dropped 11 bases, with 12 bases sitting between them. In germline, CDR1 is LNHDA, CDR2 SQIVND (reference sequence). The CDR3 DNA sequence: TGTGCCAGTGGGGAATGGGACGCTTTCTTT. Its protein product is CASGEWDAFF. The full variable domain, its missing parts supplied by reference TRBV19 and TRBJ1-1, is DGGITQSPKYLFRKEGQNVTLSCEQNLNHDAMYWYRQDPGQGLRLIYYSQIVNDFQKGDIAEGYSVSREKKESFPLTVTSAQKNPTAFYLCASGEWDAFFGQGTRLTVV.

Here the CDR3 reads CASRSTRTGEIHEAFF. The DNA of the CDR3 is TGTGCCAGCCGCTCTACTCGGACAGGGGAAATACATGAAGCTTTCTTT. V and J are TRBV19 and TRBJ1-1; 9 bases align to TRBD1. Unmatched junction bases numbered 18, after V lost 9 bases and J lost 7 bases. The CDR3 is 16 amino acids. Looked up from germline, CDR1 is LNHDA and CDR2 is SQIVND (reference sequence).

This clone was seen only once. This rearrangement joins TRBV10-2 to TRBJ2-5; no clear D gene. The CDR3 has 13 residues. V was cut by 4 bases and J by 4 bases, with 10 bases left in between. Germline V lookup: CDR1 WSHSY, CDR2 SAAADI. The CDR3 reads CASSGTVGETQYF. DNA of the CDR3: TGCGCCAGCAGTGGGACCGTGGGAGAGACCCAGTACTTC.

This rearrangement joins TRBV29-1 to TRBJ2-6; 12 nucleotides align to TRBD1. The junction had 9 bases not matched to a gene; V was cut back by 6 bases and J by 3 bases. CDR1 is SQVTM and CDR2 is ANQGSEA in the germline V gene. CDR3 length: 17 residues. CDR3 sequence: CSVASGQGAIGANVLTF. The CDR3 DNA is TGCAGCGTCGCCTCGGGACAGGGGGCTATTGGGGCCAACGTCCTGACTTTC.

The V gene is TRBV5-1, the J gene TRBJ2-3, with no clear D. Germline V lookup: CDR1 SGHRS, CDR2 YFSETQ. CDR3 length: 15 amino acids. With 6 bases removed from V and 2 bases from J, the gap between germline ends came to 16 bases. The CDR3 DNA sequence: TGCGCCAGCAAGATACAGCCTAGGTCCACAGATACGCAGTATTTT. This translates into CASKIQPRSTDTQYF.

The J gene is TRBJ1-1, the V gene TRBV5-4; D possibly corresponds to TRBD1 (6 bases). Trimming stripped 5 bases from V and 0 bases from J, with 11 bases between. Germline-derived CDR1 and CDR2 are SGHNT and YYREEE (reference sequence). This CDR3 is 14 amino acids long. This chain's CDR3 is CASSRGQLNTEAFF. CDR3 sequence (DNA): TGTGCCAGCAGTCGGGGACAACTGAACACTGAAGCTTTCTTT. Based on the CDR3 plus reference TRBV5-4 and TRBJ1-1, the full variable domain is ETGVTQSPTHLIKTRGQQVTLRCSSQSGHNTVSWYQQALGQGPQFIFQYYREEENGRGNFPPRFSGLQFPNYSSELNVNALELDDSALYLCASSRGQLNTEAFFGQGTRLTVV.

This clone was found a few times. V is TRBV7-9 and J is TRBJ1-6; perhaps TRBD1 as D (5 bases). The CDR3 has 16 residues. Trimming pared 4 bases from V and 2 bases from J, leaving 12 bases between. In germline, CDR1 is SEHNR, CDR2 FQNEAQ (reference sequence). CDR3 residues: CASSSQGPTYNSPLHF. DNA of the CDR3: TGTGCCAGCAGCTCCCAGGGTCCAACCTATAATTCACCCCTCCACTTT. The full variable domain, its missing parts supplied by reference TRBV7-9 and TRBJ1-6, is DTGVSQNPRHKITKRGQNVTFRCDPISEHNRLYWYRQTLGQGPEFLTYFQNEAQLEKSRLLSDRFSAERPKGSFSTLEIQRTEQGDSAMYLCASSSQGPTYNSPLHFGNGTRLTVT.

The CDR3 region has the DNA TGTGCCAGCAGGCTTAGGTATGAGCAGTTCTTC. Protein sequence: CASRLRYEQFF. The V and J genes are TRBV28 and TRBJ2-1; D unclear. V lost 6 bases and J lost 8, with 8 bases in between. The CDR3 spans 11 residues. The germline V gene has CDR1 MDHEN and CDR2 SYDVKM.

The chain is built from TRBV9 and TRBJ2-7; D ambiguous. The CDR3 has 12 amino acids. Trimming took off 4 bases at V and 5 bases at J, with 10 bases between the two ends. Germline lookup yields CDR1 SGDLS and CDR2 YYNGEE. The CDR3 DNA is TGTGCCAGCAGCCCCAACTTGAACGAGCAGTACTTC. Translating gives CASSPNLNEQYF.

The rearrangement links TRBV28 to TRBJ1-2, with 7 bases aligning to TRBD1. V lost 11 bases and J lost 0; bases outside the gene matches: 9. Germline assignment: CDR1 MDHEN and CDR2 SYDVKM. CDR3 length equals 14 residues. CDR3 amino acids: CALQGSPPNYGYTF. The DNA of the CDR3 is TGTGCCCTACAGGGGTCGCCTCCTAACTATGGCTACACCTTC.

This clone was recorded once. The chain joins TRBV5-1 to TRBJ2-3, with D tentatively TRBD1 or TRBD2 (5 bases each). This CDR3 has 15 residues. Per the germline V gene, CDR1 is SGHRS and CDR2 is YFSETQ. The V end lost 4 bases, the J end lost 5 bases, and 17 bases lay between the germline ends. In DNA form, the CDR3 reads TGCGCCAGCAGCCCACTTCAGGGAGTTGGAGATACGCAGTATTTT. Its translation: CASSPLQGVGDTQYF.

In this sample, this clone turned up once. The chain couples TRBV7-2 to TRBJ2-3; TRBD1 is a possible D gene (6 bases). The ends were cut back, 6 bases at V and 4 bases at J, with 17 bases in the middle. This CDR3 has 15 amino acids. From germline, CDR1 is SGHTA and CDR2 FQGNSA. CDR3 residues: CASSPRTVGPDTQYF. As DNA, the CDR3 is TGTGCCAGCAGTCCTCGGACAGTCGGGCCAGATACGCAGTATTTT.

Only one count was recorded for this clone. This chain links TRBV28 with TRBJ1-5, with D hard to call. V was clipped by 2 bases and J by 9 bases, with 14 bases between them. The length of the CDR3 is 14 residues. Per the germline V gene, CDR1 is MDHEN and CDR2 is SYDVKM. CDR3 sequence: CASSLTPPDRPQHF. The CDR3 region has the DNA TGTGCCAGCAGTTTAACCCCCCCCGATCGGCCCCAGCATTTT. Drawing the rest from reference TRBV28 and TRBJ1-5, the complete variable domain is DVKVTQSSRYLVKRTGEKVFLECVQDMDHENMFWYRQDPGLGLRLIYFSYDVKMKEKGDIPEGYSVSREKKERFSLILESASTNQTSMYLCASSLTPPDRPQHFGDGTRLSIL.

The chain combines TRBV7-2 with TRBJ2-3, with D perhaps matching TRBD2 (6 bases). V was cut by 1 base and J by 7 bases, with 12 bases left in between. There are 14 residues in the CDR3. Germline values: CDR1 SGHTA, CDR2 FQGNSA. This chain's CDR3 is CASSLVGSGYTQYF. Written as DNA, the CDR3 is TGTGCCAGCAGCTTAGTGGGGAGCGGGTATACGCAGTATTTT.

DNA for the CDR3: TGTGCCAGCAGCTTAGATTGGGGCCCCTCAGGTGAGCAGTTCTTC. It yields the protein CASSLDWGPSGEQFF. J is TRBJ2-1 and V is TRBV7-2, with a tentative D call TRBD1 (5 bases). Germline V gives CDR1 SGHTA, CDR2 FQGNSA. The CDR3 loop spans 15 amino acids. The germline V and J ends were trimmed by 1 base and 9 bases, with 16 bases remaining between them.

The chain uses TRBV7-6 and TRBJ1-4; 9 bases fit TRBD1. Germline CDR1 reads SGHVS; CDR2 reads FNYEAQ. V gave up 0 bases and J gave up 5 bases; unmatched junction bases: 4. CDR3 length: 16 amino acids. DNA of the CDR3: TGTGCCAGCAGCTTAGCTACAGGGGGCGCAAATGAAAAACTGTTTTTT. Encoded protein: CASSLATGGANEKLFF.

The V call is TRBV20-1, the J call TRBJ1-1; no definite D call. The germline gives CDR1 DFQATT, CDR2 SNEGSKA (reference sequence). This CDR3 comprises 11 residues. V was clipped by 3 bases and J by 4 bases, with 6 bases between them. CDR3 nucleotides: TGCAGTGCTAGGGAGTCCACTGAAGCTTTCTTT. This gives the protein CSARESTEAFF.

This clone came up once. The J gene is TRBJ1-5, the V gene TRBV5-5; maybe TRBD1 (5 bases). V gave up 2 bases and J gave up 7 bases, with 16 bases separating them. Per germline, CDR1 SGHKS and CDR2 YYEKEE (reference sequence). This CDR3 comprises 15 residues. Here the CDR3 reads CASSFIVGREQPQHF. The CDR3 nucleotides are TGTGCCAGCAGCTTTATAGTAGGCAGGGAACAGCCCCAGCATTTT.

CDR3 DNA: TGCGCCAGCAGCTTGGGAGGGTTGAATCAGCCCCAGCATTTT. Its protein is CASSLGGLNQPQHF. The V and J genes are TRBV5-1 and TRBJ1-5; D remains ambiguous. V lost 0 bases and J lost 4, with 8 bases in between. Germline loops: CDR1 SGHRS, CDR2 YFSETQ. The CDR3 has 14 amino acids.

In this sample, this clone turned up a few times. The chain links TRBV18 to TRBJ2-7, with D perhaps matching TRBD1 (5 bases). The CDR3 spans 15 residues. Germline assignment: CDR1 KGHSH and CDR2 LQKENI. With 1 base removed from V and 3 bases from J, the gap between germline ends came to 13 bases. In DNA form, the CDR3 reads TGTGCCAGCTCACCACAGGGGTATCGAGGCTACGAGCAGTACTTC. Translating gives CASSPQGYRGYEQYF.

The gene calls are TRBV11-2 and TRBJ1-6; the D gene is possibly TRBD1 (6 bases). The CDR3 loop spans 16 amino acids. V was clipped by 1 base and J by 9 bases, with 16 bases between them. Germline V CDR1 and CDR2: SGHAT, FQNNGV. CDR3: CASSLVAGGASSPLHF. Written as DNA, the CDR3 is TGTGCCAGCAGCTTAGTTGCTGGGGGCGCATCTTCACCCCTCCACTTT.

The chain couples TRBV19 to TRBJ1-6, with 9 bases aligning to TRBD1. The CDR3 length is 19 residues. The J segment lost 2 bases and the V segment lost 5 bases, leaving 13 bases of the junction unmatched. Germline loops: CDR1 LNHDA, CDR2 SQIVND (reference sequence). In DNA, the CDR3 is TGTGCCAGTAGTTCTCCCTCCGGGACAGGGATAACCTATAATTCACCCCTCCACTTT. Translating it yields CASSSPSGTGITYNSPLHF.

The rearrangement joins TRBV15 to TRBJ1-1; 7 nucleotides line up with TRBD1. V shed 0 bases, J shed 2 bases, and the junction held 9 bases outside the gene matches. The CDR3 runs to 17 residues. Germline V gives CDR1 LNHNV, CDR2 YYDKDF (reference sequence). For the CDR3, the DNA is TGTGCCACCAGCAGAGATGGGGACAGTTTTTTTAACACTGAAGCTTTCTTT. This encodes CATSRDGDSFFNTEAFF.